These T cell receptor beta chains were read from a single sample in a study of identical twins. TCRdb re-derived calls from the 5' RACE reads in MiXCR, one entry per CDR3 protein. The sample lists about 720,000 distinct CDR3 sequences, roughly 18% occurring once. These same data were also listed under a study on T cells expressing NK-cell markers.

Sequences were obtained from PBMCs. These receptors were taken from a woman between 18 and 29 years old in good health. Both conserved end residues are part of each CDR3. A D gene is named only where the DNA matches it firmly. Not every row has a clone size; where given, it reads once, few, many or a size class.

J	D	size	V	CDR3	DNA
TRBJ1-1	-	-	TRBV5-1	CASSLERTAEAFF	TGCGCCAGCAGCCTAGAGAGGACGGCCGAAGCTTTCTTT
TRBJ1-1	TRBD1	-	TRBV20-1	CSAKIAGGTEAFF	TGCAGTGCCAAAATCGCAGGGGGGACTGAAGCTTTCTTT
TRBJ2-3	-	-	TRBV24-1	CATSSGHSSTDTQYF	TGTGCCACCAGTTCCGGGCATTCAAGCACAGATACGCAGTATTTT
TRBJ1-5	-	few	TRBV5-1	CASSLGGQDQPQHF	TGCGCCAGCAGCTTGGGGGGGCAGGACCAGCCCCAGCATTTT
TRBJ1-4	-	-	TRBV6-5	CASSYGRRVNEKLFF	TGTGCCAGCAGTTACGGCCGGAGAGTAAATGAAAAACTGTTTTTT
TRBJ2-1	-	-	TRBV5-6	CASSLGLGFEQFF	TGTGCCAGCAGCTTGGGACTTGGTTTTGAGCAGTTCTTC
TRBJ2-7	TRBD1	few	TRBV10-3	CAIADRGTGRSYEQYF	TGTGCCATTGCCGACAGGGGCACAGGGCGGTCCTACGAGCAGTACTTT
TRBJ2-1	-	-	TRBV20-1	CSASPGRNNEQFF	TGCAGTGCCTCCCCGGGGCGGAACAATGAGCAGTTCTTC
TRBJ2-3	-	-	TRBV20-1	CSATGSADTQYF	TGCAGTGCTACGGGTAGCGCAGATACGCAGTATTTT
TRBJ2-3	TRBD1	few	TRBV5-1	CASSLAGTGAGTDTQYF	TGCGCCAGCAGCTTGGCCGGGACAGGGGCCGGCACAGATACGCAGTATTTT
TRBJ2-2	-	-	TRBV20-1	CSAVREPGELFF	TGCAGTGCTGTTCGGGAGCCCGGGGAGCTGTTTTTT
TRBJ2-2	-	-	TRBV3-1	CASSHPGKTGELFF	TGTGCCAGCAGCCACCCCGGTAAAACCGGGGAGCTGTTTTTT
TRBJ2-5	TRBD1	few	TRBV25-1	CASSNTGAVTQYF	TGTGCCAGCAGTAATACAGGGGCGGTGACCCAGTACTTC
TRBJ1-2	-	many	TRBV12-3/TRBV12-4	CASSTRGGRGYTF	TGTGCCAGCAGTACACGAGGGGGGCGAGGCTACACCTTC
TRBJ2-2	-	-	TRBV5-5	CASSPSVDTNTGELFF	TGTGCCAGCAGCCCCTCAGTGGATACTAACACCGGGGAGCTGTTTTTT
TRBJ2-1	TRBD2	once	TRBV15	CATSRGQVDGGEFF	TGTGCCACCAGCAGAGGTCAGGTGGACGGGGGGGAGTTCTTC
TRBJ2-2	-	once	TRBV6-1	CASSPGVPGELFF	TGTGCCAGCAGTCCAGGGGTCCCCGGGGAGCTGTTTTTT
TRBJ2-3	TRBD2	-	TRBV11-2	CASSGAGLTDTQYF	TGTGCCAGCAGCGGAGCGGGACTAACAGATACGCAGTATTTT
TRBJ2-7	-	-	TRBV6-5	CASSYQSPTYEQYF	TGTGCCAGCAGTTACCAGTCCCCAACCTACGAGCAGTACTTC
TRBJ2-1	-	many	TRBV7-9	CASSWGLGEQFF	TGTGCCAGCAGCTGGGGACTTGGCGAGCAGTTCTTC
TRBJ2-5	TRBD2	-	TRBV18	CASSPRTASGGGETQYF	TGTGCCAGCTCACCACGGACGGCTAGCGGAGGAGGGGAGACCCAGTACTTC
TRBJ2-2	TRBD2	-	TRBV9	CASSERGGRTAGELFF	TGTGCCAGCAGCGAACGGGGCGGGAGAACGGCCGGGGAGCTGTTTTTT
TRBJ1-5	TRBD1	-	TRBV9	CASSVGTGVGQPQHF	TGTGCCAGCAGCGTAGGGACAGGGGTTGGACAGCCCCAGCATTTT
TRBJ2-2	TRBD2	few	TRBV20-1	CSARGLAGTGELFF	TGCAGTGCTAGAGGACTAGCGGGTACCGGGGAGCTGTTTTTT
TRBJ2-2	-	-	TRBV5-1	CASSLVGGQSTGELFF	TGCGCCAGCAGCTTGGTTGGGGGGCAGAGCACCGGGGAGCTGTTTTTT
TRBJ2-6	-	-	TRBV12-3/TRBV12-4	CASKSMPSGANVLTF	TGTGCCAGCAAATCAATGCCTTCTGGGGCCAACGTCCTGACTTTC
TRBJ2-3	-	-	TRBV6-5	CASSYSGWDTQYF	TGTGCCAGCAGTTACTCAGGGTGGGATACGCAGTATTTT
TRBJ2-3	-	few	TRBV30	CAWSLSESTDTQYF	TGTGCCTGGAGTCTTAGCGAGAGCACAGATACGCAGTATTTT
TRBJ1-4	-	-	TRBV10-3	CAISETDTSNEKLFF	TGTGCCATCAGTGAGACCGACACTTCTAATGAAAAACTGTTTTTT
TRBJ2-7	-	-	TRBV7-2	CASSLPQLSSYEQYF	TGTGCCAGCAGCTTACCACAGTTAAGCTCCTACGAGCAGTACTTC
TRBJ2-1	TRBD2	-	TRBV5-5	CASSFTSGMIHEQFF	TGTGCCAGCAGCTTTACTAGCGGGATGATCCATGAGCAGTTCTTC
TRBJ2-7	-	-	TRBV3-1	CASSRAGRHYEQYF	TGTGCCAGCAGCCGGGCGGGGAGACACTACGAGCAGTACTTC
TRBJ2-2	-	-	TRBV7-3	CASSLRRLGGESTGELFF	TGTGCCAGCAGCTTAAGGCGGTTAGGGGGTGAGAGCACCGGGGAGCTGTTTTTT
TRBJ2-7	-	-	TRBV5-5	CASRDGQPSYEQYF	TGTGCCAGCAGAGATGGACAGCCGTCCTACGAGCAGTACTTC
TRBJ2-3	TRBD1	few	TRBV2	CASSPTAGGVQYF	TGTGCCAGCAGTCCTACCGCAGGGGGTGTTCAGTATTTT
TRBJ2-1	TRBD2	-	TRBV6-1	CASSRPGLAGPNEQFF	TGTGCCAGCAGCCGCCCCGGACTAGCGGGACCCAATGAGCAGTTCTTC
TRBJ2-3	-	-	TRBV6-1	CASSKGGGRNTDTQYF	TGTGCCAGCAGTAAGGGGGGGGGTAGAAACACAGATACGCAGTATTTT
TRBJ2-1	-	-	TRBV9	CASSEGGGLGDEQFF	TGTGCCAGCAGCGAAGGGGGGGGGCTGGGCGATGAGCAGTTCTTC
TRBJ2-1	TRBD2	-	TRBV29-1	CSGGLGWHNEQFF	TGCAGCGGTGGACTAGGCTGGCACAATGAGCAGTTCTTC
TRBJ2-3	-	-	TRBV5-1	CASSSPVHSTDTQYF	TGCGCCAGCAGCTCCCCGGTCCACAGCACAGATACGCAGTATTTT
TRBJ1-1	-	-	TRBV12-3/TRBV12-4	CASSLGVDEAFF	TGTGCCAGCAGCCTTGGGGTCGATGAAGCTTTCTTT
TRBJ1-3	-	-	TRBV20-1	CSLKPFGNTIYF	TGCAGTCTTAAGCCCTTTGGAAACACCATATATTTT
TRBJ2-2	TRBD2	-	TRBV6-5	CASSYSGGLAGLTGELFF	TGTGCCAGCAGTTACTCAGGGGGACTAGCGGGACTAACCGGGGAGCTGTTTTTT
TRBJ1-6	-	-	TRBV5-1	CASSLGDSSHSPLHF	TGCGCCAGCAGCTTGGGGGACTCCTCGCATTCACCCCTCCACTTT
TRBJ2-3	TRBD2	-	TRBV20-1	CSAPQGTSGGNTQYF	TGCAGTGCTCCGCAGGGGACTAGCGGGGGTAATACGCAGTATTTT
TRBJ2-2	-	-	TRBV9	CASSVDGGTGELFF	TGTGCCAGCAGCGTAGATGGGGGCACCGGGGAGCTGTTTTTT